This T cell receptor (beta chain) was sequenced for a study of T cell changes during pregnancy in multiple sclerosis. The protocol was immunoSEQ multiplex PCR, while the TCRdb copy is restricted to in-frame clones and leaves out a portion. The profile shows 40,000 to 45,000 clones, approximately 90% of them singletons. V was pared by 4 bases and J by 10 bases, with 13 bases between. The CDR3 runs to 12 residues. Germline values: CDR1 MGHDK, CDR2 SYGVNS. The rearrangement uses TRBV25-1 and TRBJ1-2; maybe TRBD1 (5 bases). This receptor was taken from a female donor with multiple sclerosis, enrolled in a pregnancy study. Sequencing used CD4+ T cells from peripheral blood mononuclear cells, obtained in the third trimester of pregnancy. CDR3 protein: CASSVFGGDYTF. CDR3 DNA: TGTGCCAGCAGTGTCTTTGGGGGGGACTACACCTTC.